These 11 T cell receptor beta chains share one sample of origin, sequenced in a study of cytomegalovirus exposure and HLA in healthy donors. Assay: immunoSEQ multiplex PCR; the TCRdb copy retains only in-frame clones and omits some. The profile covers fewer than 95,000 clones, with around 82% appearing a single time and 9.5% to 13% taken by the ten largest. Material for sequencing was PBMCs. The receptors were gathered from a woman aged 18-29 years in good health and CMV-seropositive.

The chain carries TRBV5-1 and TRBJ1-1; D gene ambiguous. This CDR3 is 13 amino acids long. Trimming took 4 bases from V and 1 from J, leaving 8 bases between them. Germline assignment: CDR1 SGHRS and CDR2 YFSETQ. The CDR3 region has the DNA TGCGCCAGCAGCCTGACTGGGAACACTGAAGCTTTCTTT. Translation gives CASSLTGNTEAFF.

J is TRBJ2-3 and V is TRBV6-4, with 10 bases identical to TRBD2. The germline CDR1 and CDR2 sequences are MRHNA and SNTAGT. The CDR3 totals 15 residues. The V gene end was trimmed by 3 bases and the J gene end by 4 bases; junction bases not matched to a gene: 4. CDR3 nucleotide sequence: TGTGCCAGCAGTGAGAGCGGGGGGGCCGCAGATACGCAGTATTTT. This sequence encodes CASSESGGAADTQYF.

The CDR3: CASSSAGGLSNQPQHF. The CDR3 nucleotides read TGTGCCAGCAGCTCAGCAGGGGGTCTAAGCAATCAGCCCCAGCATTTT. The J gene is TRBJ1-5, the V gene TRBV7-6; 7 bases match TRBD1. The germline gives CDR1 SGHVS, CDR2 FNYEAQ. The junction had 7 bases not matched to a gene; V was cut back by 4 bases and J by 1 base. The CDR3 has 16 residues.

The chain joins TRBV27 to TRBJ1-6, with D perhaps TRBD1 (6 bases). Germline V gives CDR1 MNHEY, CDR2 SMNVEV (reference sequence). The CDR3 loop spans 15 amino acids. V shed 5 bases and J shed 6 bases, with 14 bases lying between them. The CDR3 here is CASSSRGFSNSPLHF. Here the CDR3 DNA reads TGTGCCAGCAGTAGCAGGGGCTTTTCTAATTCACCCCTCCACTTT.

In DNA, the CDR3 is TGCGCCAGCAGCTTGGCCCCGGGACAGGGTTACTACGAGCAGTACTTC. Translation gives CASSLAPGQGYYEQYF. The V gene is TRBV5-1, the J gene TRBJ2-7, with 9 bases that match TRBD1. Germline V gene sequence: CDR1 SGHRS, CDR2 YFSETQ. Trimming removed 0 bases from V and 3 bases from J; junction bases left unmatched: 7. The CDR3 sequence is 16 residues long.

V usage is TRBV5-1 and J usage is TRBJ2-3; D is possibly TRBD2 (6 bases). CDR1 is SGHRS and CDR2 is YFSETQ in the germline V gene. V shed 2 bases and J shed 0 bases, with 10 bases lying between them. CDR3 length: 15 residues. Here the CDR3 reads CASSLGGTSTDTQYF. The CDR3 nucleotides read TGCGCCAGCAGCTTAGGCGGGACTAGCACAGATACGCAGTATTTT. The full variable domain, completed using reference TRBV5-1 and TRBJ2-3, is KAGVTQTPRYLIKTRGQQVTLSCSPISGHRSVSWYQQTPGQGLQFLFEYFSETQRNKGNFPGRFSGRQFSNSRSEMNVSTLELGDSALYLCASSLGGTSTDTQYFGPGTRLTVL.

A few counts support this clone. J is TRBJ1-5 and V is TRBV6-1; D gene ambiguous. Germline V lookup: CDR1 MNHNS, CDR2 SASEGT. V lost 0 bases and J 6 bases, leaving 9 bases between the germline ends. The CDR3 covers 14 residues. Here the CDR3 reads CASSEAYGVQPQHF. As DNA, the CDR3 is TGTGCCAGCAGTGAAGCATACGGGGTTCAGCCCCAGCATTTT.

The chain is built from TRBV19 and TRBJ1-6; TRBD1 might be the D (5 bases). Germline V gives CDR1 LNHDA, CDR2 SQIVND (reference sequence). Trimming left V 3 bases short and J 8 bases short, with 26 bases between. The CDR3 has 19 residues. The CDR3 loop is CASSIRVGYEGLRDSPLHF. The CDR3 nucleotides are TGTGCCAGTAGTATCAGGGTGGGTTACGAAGGGCTACGGGATTCACCCCTCCACTTT.

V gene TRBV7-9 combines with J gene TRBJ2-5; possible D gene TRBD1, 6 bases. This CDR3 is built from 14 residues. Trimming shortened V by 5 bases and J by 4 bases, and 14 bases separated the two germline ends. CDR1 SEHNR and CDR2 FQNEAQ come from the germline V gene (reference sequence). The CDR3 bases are TGTGCCAGCAGCCGGGTGGAACAGGGAGAGACCCAGTACTTC. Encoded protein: CASSRVEQGETQYF.

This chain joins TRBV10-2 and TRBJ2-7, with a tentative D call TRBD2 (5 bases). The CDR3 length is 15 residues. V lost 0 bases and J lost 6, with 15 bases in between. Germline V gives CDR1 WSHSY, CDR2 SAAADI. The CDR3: CASSESLARGSEQYF. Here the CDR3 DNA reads TGCGCCAGCAGTGAGTCTTTGGCCCGCGGGTCCGAGCAGTACTTC.

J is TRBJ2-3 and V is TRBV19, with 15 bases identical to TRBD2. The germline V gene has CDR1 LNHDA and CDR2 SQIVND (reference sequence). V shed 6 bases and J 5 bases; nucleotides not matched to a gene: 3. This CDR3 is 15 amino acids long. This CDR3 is CASSGTSGGRDTQYF. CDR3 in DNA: TGTGCCAGTAGCGGGACTAGCGGGGGGAGAGATACGCAGTATTTT.